What follows are 14 T cell receptor beta chains derived from one specimen sequenced in a study of blood T cell repertoires in COVID-19. The table came from immunoSEQ multiplex PCR; TCRdb's copy has only in-frame clones and leaves some out. The sample includes about 120,000 clones, around 90% seen only once; the top ten take about 4%. What was sequenced was peripheral blood. These receptors came from a man between 45 and 60 years old with active COVID-19.

As DNA, the CDR3 is TGTGCCAGCAGCCGAACTAGCTTCACCACAGATACGCAGTATTTT. Its protein is CASSRTSFTTDTQYF. This chain connects TRBV5-4 to TRBJ2-3; tentative D call: TRBD2 (6 bases). Between the trimmed V and J ends, which lost 4 bases and 2 bases, there was a span of 14 bases. Germline V gene sequence: CDR1 SGHNT, CDR2 YYREEE (reference sequence). The CDR3 is made up of 15 amino acids.

The chain couples TRBV7-7 to TRBJ2-3, with 16 positions matching TRBD2. The CDR3 runs to 20 residues. Germline trimming cut 4 bases from V and 1 base from J; bases unmatched to any gene: 11. The germline V gene encodes CDR1 SSHAT and CDR2 FNYEAQ (reference sequence). The CDR3 coding sequence is TGTGCCAGCAGCTCTTCCGGGACTAGCGGGAGGGCCCTCGGCACAGATACGCAGTATTTT. This translates into CASSSSGTSGRALGTDTQYF.

This chain joins TRBV6-4 and TRBJ1-1; D is unclear. Germline-derived CDR1 and CDR2 are MRHNA and SNTAGT. The CDR3 has 13 amino acids. V lost 3 bases, J lost 1 base, and 6 bases lay in between. In DNA, the CDR3 is TGTGCCAGCAGTGATAGTGAGAACACTGAAGCTTTCTTT. This gives the protein CASSDSENTEAFF.

The J gene is TRBJ2-5, the V gene TRBV19, with 13 nucleotides matching TRBD2. Per germline, CDR1 LNHDA and CDR2 SQIVND (reference sequence). The CDR3 has 17 residues. The V gene end was trimmed by 4 bases and the J gene end by 2 bases; junction bases not matched to a gene: 7. CDR3: CASSKLAGGPIQETQYF. The CDR3 DNA sequence: TGTGCCAGTAGTAAACTAGCGGGGGGGCCTATACAAGAGACCCAGTACTTC.

In DNA form, the CDR3 reads TGCGCCGCTGCTCCAGCAACTAATGAAAAACTGTTTTTT. Its protein product is CAAAPATNEKLFF. The V call is TRBV10-2, the J call TRBJ1-4; D gene unclear. This CDR3 is 13 amino acids long. Per the germline V gene, CDR1 is WSHSY and CDR2 is SAAADI. V was pared by 11 bases and J by 0 bases, with 10 bases between.

The chain recombines TRBV18 with TRBJ1-2; 12 nucleotides agree with TRBD1. V lost 0 bases to trimming and J lost 4 bases; unmatched junction nucleotides: 9. The CDR3 is 18 residues long. CDR1 is KGHSH, CDR2 LQKENI, per germline. The CDR3 loop is CASSPPAGTGGAGYGYTF. The DNA of the CDR3 is TGTGCCAGCTCACCACCAGCTGGGACAGGGGGCGCAGGCTATGGCTACACCTTC. Using reference TRBV18 and TRBJ1-2 for the parts outside the CDR3, the full variable domain is NAGVMQNPRHLVRRRGQEARLRCSPMKGHSHVYWYRQLPEEGLKFMVYLQKENIIDESGMPKERFSAEFPKEGPSILRIQQVVRGDSAAYFCASSPPAGTGGAGYGYTFGSGTRLTVV.

As DNA, the CDR3 is TGTGCCAGCAGCTCAACGAAGAGTCAGCCCCAGCATTTT. It specifies CASSSTKSQPQHF. The rearrangement links TRBV5-8 to TRBJ1-5; D is unresolved. CDR1 and CDR2 from the germline V gene are SGHTS and YDEGEE. This CDR3 comprises 13 residues. The ends were cut back, 3 bases at V and 6 bases at J, with 10 bases in the middle.

The J gene is TRBJ1-2, the V gene TRBV15; TRBD1 matches 8 bases. Germline V gene lookup returns CDR1 LNHNV and CDR2 YYDKDF (reference sequence). CDR3 length: 15 residues. Trimming took 0 bases from V and 4 from J; bases not matched to a gene: 4. CDR3 nucleotide sequence: TGTGCCACCAGCAGAGATTCTACAGGGGGCTATGGCTACACCTTC. Its protein product is CATSRDSTGGYGYTF.

The V and J genes are TRBV4-1 and TRBJ2-7; D not resolved. V lost 1 base and J lost 5, with 12 bases in between. This CDR3 is built from 14 residues. Germline loops: CDR1 MGHRA, CDR2 YSYEKL. The CDR3 bases are TGCGCCAGCAGCCAAGCCCAATCGAGGAACGAGCAGTACTTC. It encodes CASSQAQSRNEQYF.

DNA of the CDR3: TGTGCCAGCAGCCAAGATAACCGGGAGACCCAGTACTTC. Translated, it gives CASSQDNRETQYF. This chain uses TRBV3-1 (or the pseudogene TRBV3-2) with TRBJ2-5; D is unresolved. There are 13 residues in the CDR3. Germline CDR1 and CDR2: LGHDT and YNNKEL (reference sequence). V was trimmed by 0 bases and J by 5 bases, leaving 7 bases between them.

This rearrangement joins TRBV15 to TRBJ1-1; TRBD1 aligns across 8 bases. The CDR3 consists of 16 residues. Germline V gene sequence: CDR1 LNHNV, CDR2 YYDKDF (reference sequence). J was trimmed by 9 bases and V by 8 bases; bases with no gene match: 20. CDR3 nucleotide sequence: TGTGCCACCCGAAGGGAGGCAGGGGGCCAGGGTACGAAAGCTTTCTTT. Amino acids: CATRREAGGQGTKAFF.

V and J are TRBV20-1 and TRBJ1-2; D may be TRBD1 (5 bases). The germline gives CDR1 DFQATT, CDR2 SNEGSKA (reference sequence). Between the trimmed V and J ends, which lost 7 bases and 6 bases, there was a span of 12 bases. The CDR3 sequence is 11 residues long. This chain's CDR3 is CSVTQGHGYTF. The CDR3 nucleotides are TGCAGTGTTACTCAGGGTCATGGCTACACCTTC.

The table lists this clone with a count of one. The V and J genes are TRBV10-2 and TRBJ2-7; 8 bases map to TRBD1. The CDR3 extends over 12 amino acids. The germline V gene has CDR1 WSHSY and CDR2 SAAADI. The trim removed 6 bases at V and 6 bases at J, leaving 4 bases unmatched. CDR3 sequence: CASRGGQGEQYV. The CDR3 bases are TGCGCCAGCAGAGGCGGACAGGGCGAGCAGTACGTC.

The chain couples TRBV5-6 to TRBJ1-1; no definite D call. Trimming took 3 bases from V and 6 from J, leaving 12 bases between them. CDR1 and CDR2 from the germline V gene are SGHDT and YYEEEE. This CDR3 has 13 residues. The CDR3 sequence: CASSWLSNSEAFF. Written as DNA, the CDR3 is TGTGCCAGCAGCTGGCTCTCCAATTCTGAAGCTTTCTTT. Full variable domain (remainder filled in from reference TRBV5-6 and TRBJ1-1): DAGVTQSPTHLIKTRGQQVTLRCSPKSGHDTVSWYQQALGQGPQFIFQYYEEEERQRGNFPDRFSGHQFPNYSSELNVNALLLGDSALYLCASSWLSNSEAFFGQGTRLTVV.